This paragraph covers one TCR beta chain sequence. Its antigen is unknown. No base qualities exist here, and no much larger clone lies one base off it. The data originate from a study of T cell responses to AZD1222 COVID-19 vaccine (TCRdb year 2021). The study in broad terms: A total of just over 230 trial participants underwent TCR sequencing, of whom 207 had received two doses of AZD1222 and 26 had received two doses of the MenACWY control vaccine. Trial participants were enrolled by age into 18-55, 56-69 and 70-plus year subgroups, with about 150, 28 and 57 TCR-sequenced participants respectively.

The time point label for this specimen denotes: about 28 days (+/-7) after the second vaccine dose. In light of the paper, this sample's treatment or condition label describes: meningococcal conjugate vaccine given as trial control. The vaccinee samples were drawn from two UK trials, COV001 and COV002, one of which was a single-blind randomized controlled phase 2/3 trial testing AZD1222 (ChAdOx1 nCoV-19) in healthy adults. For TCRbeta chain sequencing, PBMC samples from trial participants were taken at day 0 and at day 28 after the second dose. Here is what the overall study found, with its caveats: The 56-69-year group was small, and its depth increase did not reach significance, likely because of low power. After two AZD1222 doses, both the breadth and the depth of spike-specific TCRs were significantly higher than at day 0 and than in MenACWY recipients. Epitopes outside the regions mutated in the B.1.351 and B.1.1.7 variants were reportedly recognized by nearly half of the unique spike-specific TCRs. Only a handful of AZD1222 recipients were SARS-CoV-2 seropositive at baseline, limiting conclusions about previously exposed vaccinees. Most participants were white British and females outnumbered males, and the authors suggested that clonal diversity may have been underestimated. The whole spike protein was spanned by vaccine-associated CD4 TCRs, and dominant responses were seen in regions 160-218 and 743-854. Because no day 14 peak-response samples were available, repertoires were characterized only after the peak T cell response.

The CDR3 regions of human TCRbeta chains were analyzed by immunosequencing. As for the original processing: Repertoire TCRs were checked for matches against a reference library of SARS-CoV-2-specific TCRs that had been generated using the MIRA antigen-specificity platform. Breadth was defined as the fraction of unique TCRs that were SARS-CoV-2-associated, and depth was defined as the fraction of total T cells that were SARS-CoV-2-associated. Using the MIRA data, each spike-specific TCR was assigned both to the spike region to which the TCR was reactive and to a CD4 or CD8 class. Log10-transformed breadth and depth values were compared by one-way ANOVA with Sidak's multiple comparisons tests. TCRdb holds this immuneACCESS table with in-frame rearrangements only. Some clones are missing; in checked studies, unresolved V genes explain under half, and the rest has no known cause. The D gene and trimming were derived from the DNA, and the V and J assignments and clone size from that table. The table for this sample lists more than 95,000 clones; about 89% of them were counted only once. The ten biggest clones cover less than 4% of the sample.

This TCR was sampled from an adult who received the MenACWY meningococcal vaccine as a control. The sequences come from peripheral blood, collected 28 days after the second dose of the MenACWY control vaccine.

The nucleotide sequence reads as follows: TGTGCCAGCAGTTTAATAGGTGCAGGGGCTTCTTATGGCTACACCTTC. Its amino acids are CASSLIGAGASYGYTF. This chain joins TRBV27 to TRBJ1-2; the D gene is perhaps TRBD1, from 6 matching bases. Relative to germline, V is 2 bases shorter and J is 5 bases shorter, with 18 bases between their ends. The CDR3 contains 16 residues, cysteine and phenylalanine counted. The CDR3 DNA has 48 bases and is translated from base 1. Taken from the germline V gene (reference sequence), the CDR1 and CDR2 loops are MNHEY and SMNVEV.